A selection of T cell receptor beta chains follows, all from one sample in a study of blood T cell repertoires in COVID-19. The table came from immunoSEQ multiplex PCR; TCRdb's copy has only in-frame clones and leaves some out. In the table there are under 350,000 clones, 70% to 90% of which are singletons. The sequenced material came from peripheral blood. These receptors were taken from a human donor in a cohort sampled during active COVID-19. The CDR3 runs from the conserved cysteine through the conserved F or W. D genes are given only for firm matches. A clone size is listed for some rows: how often the clone was seen (once, few, many), or a class if it is expanded.

>.|TRBJ2-2|TRBV21-1|14|.
TGTGCCACCAGAGGACACCAGAACACCGGGGAGCTGTTTTTT
CATRGHQNTGELFF
>TRBD1|TRBJ2-2|TRBV3-1/TRBV3-2|15|.
TGTGCCAGCAGCCCCGGGACAGGTTACACCGGGGAGCTGTTTTTT
CASSPGTGYTGELFF
>.|TRBJ2-2|TRBV9|12|.
TGTGCCAGTAGAAAGGGGGCCGGGGAGCTGTTTTTT
CASRKGAGELFF
>.|TRBJ2-7|TRBV10-3|15|.
TGTGCCATCAGTCTCACAGAAATTAGCTCCTACGAGCAGTACTTC
CAISLTEISSYEQYF
>.|TRBJ1-5|TRBV6-1|15|.
TGTGCCAGCAGTGAAATTTTGGAGCGCGGTCAGCCCCAGCATTTT
CASSEILERGQPQHF
>TRBD2|TRBJ2-3|TRBV11-2|16|.
TGTGCCAGCACCTTGGGGACTAGTCTCTTCACAGATACGCAGTATTTT
CASTLGTSLFTDTQYF
>.|TRBJ1-2|TRBV27|13|.
TGTGCCAGCAGTTTATTAACAGGCTATGGCTACACCTTC
CASSLLTGYGYTF
>.|TRBJ2-1|TRBV6-5|11|.
TGTGCCAGCAGCGCTAGCCTCGAGCAGTTCTTC
CASSASLEQFF
>.|TRBJ1-2|TRBV6-6|15|.
TGTGCCAGCAGTTACACAGGGAATATGAACTATGGCTACACCTTC
CASSYTGNMNYGYTF
>.|TRBJ2-3|TRBV5-1|15|.
TGCGCCAGCAGCTTGGATGGCGGGGGCACAGATACGCAGTATTTT
CASSLDGGGTDTQYF
>TRBD1|TRBJ2-6|TRBV6-4|17|.
TGTGCCAGCAGTTCGGGCAGGGGGATATCTGGGGCCAACGTCCTGACTTTC
CASSSGRGISGANVLTF
>TRBD2|TRBJ2-5|TRBV6-5|13|.
TGTGCCAGCAGTTACAGCGGGGGGGAGACCCAGTACTTC
CASSYSGGETQYF
>.|TRBJ1-1|TRBV7-9|15|.
TGTGCCAGCAGCTTAGGGGCGGGTATGAACACTGAAGCTTTCTTT
CASSLGAGMNTEAFF
>TRBD1|TRBJ1-2|TRBV5-5|13|.
TGTGCCAGCAGCCCCGGGACAGGGGTAGGCTACACCTTC
CASSPGTGVGYTF
>.|TRBJ1-2|TRBV12-3/TRBV12-4|13|.
TGTGCCAGCGGACCTGTCATGGGGCGGACCTACACCTTC
CASGPVMGRTYTF
>TRBD1|TRBJ2-1|TRBV18|12|.
TGTGCCAGCTCACCGCGGGACAGGTCAAAGTTCTTC
CASSPRDRSKFF
>TRBD2|TRBJ2-4|TRBV10-1|13|few
TGCGCCAGGACTAGCGGGGCCAAAAACATTCAGTACTTC
CARTSGAKNIQYF
>.|TRBJ1-2|TRBV2|13|.
TGTGCCAGCAGTGTTGGCATGAACTATGGCTACACCTTC
CASSVGMNYGYTF
>TRBD1|TRBJ1-2|TRBV2|18|.
TGTGCCAGCACCCCAAATTTCTTGGGGACAGCTAAAAACTATGGCTACACCTTC
CASTPNFLGTAKNYGYTF
>.|TRBJ1-1|TRBV7-9|12|.
TGTGCCAGCAGCTTATCCGACATAAAAGCTTTCTTT
CASSLSDIKAFF
>.|TRBJ1-1|TRBV27|13|.
TGTGCCAGCCTCACCTGGGGGGGGACTGAAGCTTTCTTT
CASLTWGGTEAFF
>TRBD1|TRBJ1-2|TRBV5-1|12|.
TGCGCCAGCAGCCGAGACAGGGGAGGCTACACCTTC
CASSRDRGGYTF
>.|TRBJ2-2|TRBV6-5|13|few
TGTGCCAGCAGACCAGGGGCGTCCGGGGAGCTGTTTTTT
CASRPGASGELFF
>TRBD2|TRBJ2-3|TRBV4-2|17|once
TGTGCCAGCAGCCAGCACACTAGCGGGGGGGCTACAGATACGCAGTATTTT
CASSQHTSGGATDTQYF
>TRBD2|TRBJ2-3|TRBV9|18|.
TGTGCCAGCAGCGTGGGTAGCGGGGCCAAATGGGGCACAGATACGCAGTATTTT
CASSVGSGAKWGTDTQYF
>TRBD1|TRBJ1-5|TRBV19|16|.
TGTGCCAGTAGCAGGACAGGACTCACTAGCAATCAGCCCCAGCATTTT
CASSRTGLTSNQPQHF
>.|TRBJ1-3|TRBV19|14|.
TGTGCCAGTATCCCCAGGCCCGCAGGAAACACCATATATTTT
CASIPRPAGNTIYF
>.|TRBJ2-7|TRBV5-5|15|.
TGTGCCAGCAGCTTGAGGTCCCAGGGGCCCTACGAGCAGTACTTC
CASSLRSQGPYEQYF
>TRBD1|TRBJ1-1|TRBV3-1/TRBV3-2|14|.
TGTGCCAGCAGCCGACAGGGGGCGAACACTGAAGCTTTCTTT
CASSRQGANTEAFF
>.|TRBJ2-3|TRBV11-3|17|.
TGTGCCAGCAGCTTTTCTAGGTTCGGGAATAGCACAGATACGCAGTATTTT
CASSFSRFGNSTDTQYF
>.|TRBJ1-2|TRBV24-1|14|.
TGTGCCACCAGTACAGGGCCCATTAACTATGGCTACACCTTC
CATSTGPINYGYTF
>TRBD1|TRBJ2-7|TRBV11-1|15|few
TGTGCCAGCAGCTTACCTCCCGGGGACAGCCGTCGGCAGTACTTC
CASSLPPGDSRRQYF
>TRBD1|TRBJ2-7|TRBV6-5|15|.
TGTGCCAGCAGGCCTACCGGGACAGGGTTTTACGAGCAGTACTTC
CASRPTGTGFYEQYF
>.|TRBJ2-2|TRBV6-5|14|.
TGTGCCAGCAGTTCCCAGGGTATCGGCGGGGAGCTGTTTTTT
CASSSQGIGGELFF
>.|TRBJ1-1|TRBV7-9|12|.
TGTGCCAGCAGCGCAGGGGTTGTTGAAGCTTTCTTT
CASSAGVVEAFF
>.|TRBJ2-7|TRBV7-9|13|.
TGTGCCAGCAGCTTAGGCTTGGGCGACGAGCAGTACTTC
CASSLGLGDEQYF
>.|TRBJ2-2|TRBV5-1|14|.
TGCGCCAGCACTACGGGACATAAGACCGGGGAGCTGTTTTTT
CASTTGHKTGELFF
>.|TRBJ2-5|TRBV4-2|13|.
TGTGCCAGCAGCCAAAGGAGGAAAGAGACCCAGTACTTC
CASSQRRKETQYF
>.|TRBJ2-7|TRBV11-3|15|.
TGTGCCAGCAGCTCTGAAGCCGGGACAATTCACGAGCAGTACTTC
CASSSEAGTIHEQYF
>.|TRBJ1-1|TRBV29-1|13|.
TGCAGCACCAGACAGACGATGAACACTGAAGCTTTCTTT
CSTRQTMNTEAFF
>TRBD1|TRBJ1-5|TRBV15|16|.
TGTGCCACCAGCAGAGAAAGGGCAGGGGGTAACCAGCCCCAGCATTTT
CATSRERAGGNQPQHF
>.|TRBJ2-7|TRBV28|13|.
TGTGCCAGCAGTTTGGGAGGTCCCTACGAGCAGTACTTC
CASSLGGPYEQYF
>TRBD1|TRBJ1-6|TRBV18|14|.
TGTGCCAGCTCACCAAGACAGGGGGATTCACCCCTCCACTTT
CASSPRQGDSPLHF
>TRBD2|TRBJ2-7|TRBV7-3|16|.
TGTGCCAGCAGCCCGAGATCACCCAGCGGGGTACACGAGCAGTACTTC
CASSPRSPSGVHEQYF
>TRBD2|TRBJ2-7|TRBV5-4|12|.
TGTGCCAGCGGTCGGGGGGCCTACGAGCAGTACTTC
CASGRGAYEQYF
>TRBD1|TRBJ1-2|TRBV7-2|14|.
TGTGCCAGCAGCTCGCAGGGACAGACCGCTGGCTACACCTTC
CASSSQGQTAGYTF
>TRBD1|TRBJ2-6|TRBV30|18|.
TGTGCCTGTTCTCTCCGGGACAGGACCTTCTCTGGGGCCAACGTCCTGACTTTC
CACSLRDRTFSGANVLTF
>TRBD2|TRBJ2-3|TRBV7-3|14|.
TGTGCCAGCAGCTTACGCGGGGGGGAAGATACGCAGTATTTT
CASSLRGGEDTQYF
>TRBD1|TRBJ1-6|TRBV29-1|20|few
TGCAGCGTTTCGTCCGCACGGGACAGGGGGCTCATTTTACCCAATTCACCCCTCCACTTT
CSVSSARDRGLILPNSPLHF
>TRBD1|TRBJ1-3|TRBV9|16|once
TGTGCCAGCAGCGCGGGGGACAGGCTAGGTGGAAACACCATATATTTT
CASSAGDRLGGNTIYF
>.|TRBJ2-3|TRBV7-2|14|.
TGTGCCAGCAGTCGCGCGGGGTCCACAGATACGCAGTATTTT
CASSRAGSTDTQYF
>.|TRBJ2-7|TRBV5-6|14|.
TGTGCCAGCAGCTTGTCCGGGAGTAGCTACGAGCAGTACTTC
CASSLSGSSYEQYF
>.|TRBJ2-6|TRBV2|14|.
TGTGCCAGCATACAGTTGGCTGGGGCCAACGTCCTGACTTTC
CASIQLAGANVLTF
>.|TRBJ2-1|TRBV18|14|.
TGTGCCAGCTCACCACAACAGCCCTACAATGAGCAGTTCTTC
CASSPQQPYNEQFF
>.|TRBJ2-7|TRBV6-6|12|.
TGTGCCATCCGAGGACAATTCTACGAGCAGTACTTC
CAIRGQFYEQYF
>.|TRBJ1-4|TRBV2|13|.
TGTGCCAGCAGTGTGAGGGGGACTGAAAAACTGTTTTTT
CASSVRGTEKLFF
>.|TRBJ1-4|TRBV5-6|13|.
TGTGCCAGCAGGGCGGGACCACTAGAAAAACTGTTTTTT
CASRAGPLEKLFF